This note documents a single T cell receptor (beta chain) sequence. As yet, its antigen is unknown. This entry comes from a study of Ad26.COV2.S vaccination and SARS-CoV-2 variants. As for the study in general: Doses of Ad26.COV2.S were injected into muscle once or twice, 56 days apart.

TCRdb's table, derived via immunoSEQ multiplex PCR, lists solely in-frame clones and lacks some. The table has under 500,000 clones, approximately 90% seen once. Germline CDR1 SGHNT, CDR2 YYREEE (reference sequence). CDR3 size: 14 residues. V was cut by 3 bases and J by 0 bases, with 10 bases left in between. Specified treatment: around 19 received Ad26.COV2.S at low or high dose, single or two shots; several received placebo; per-sample allocation not given. It was on day 63 after the first vaccine or placebo injection that samples were taken. This Boston cohort included adults aged 18-55 years. Study-wide points: Vaccine recipients showed a spike-specific TCR breadth that was higher than in placebo recipients.

This clonotype was obtained from a person aged 18-65 years who received the Ad26.COV2.S COVID-19 vaccine or a placebo. This chain joins TRBV5-4 and TRBJ2-7, with D unresolved. Material: peripheral blood, obtained in a trial of Ad26.COV2.S vaccine versus placebo. CDR3 in DNA: TGTGCCAGCAGCTGGACGGTGAGCTCCTACGAGCAGTACTTC. This gives the protein CASSWTVSSYEQYF.